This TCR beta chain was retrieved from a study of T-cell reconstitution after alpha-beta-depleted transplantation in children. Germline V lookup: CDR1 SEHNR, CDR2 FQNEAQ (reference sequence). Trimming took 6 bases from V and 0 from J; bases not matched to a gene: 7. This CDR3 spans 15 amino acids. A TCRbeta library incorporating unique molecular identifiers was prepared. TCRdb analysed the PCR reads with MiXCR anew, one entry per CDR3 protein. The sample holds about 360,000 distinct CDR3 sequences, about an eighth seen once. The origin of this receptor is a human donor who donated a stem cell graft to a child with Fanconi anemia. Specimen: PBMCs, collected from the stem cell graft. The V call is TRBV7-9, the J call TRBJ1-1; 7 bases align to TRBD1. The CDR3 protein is CASSPPRGMNTEAFF. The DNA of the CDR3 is TGTGCCAGCAGTCCTCCCAGGGGGATGAACACTGAAGCTTTCTTT.